The clone carrying this T cell receptor beta chain was counted only a few times. The V gene's germline CDR1 is SEHNR and CDR2 FQNEAQ (reference sequence). The CDR3 spans 16 residues. V gave up 4 bases and J gave up 1 base; unmatched junction bases: 4. TCRdb processed the 5' RACE reads anew with MiXCR; each CDR3 protein has one entry. The sample carries some 450,000 distinct CDR3 sequences, around 20% recorded once. This entry comes from a study of T-cell memory formation after mild COVID-19. The chain links TRBV7-9 to TRBJ2-5; 12 nucleotides line up with TRBD2. This TCR came from an adult woman who had mild COVID-19 (a few samples of this study predate the infection). Cell type and time point are not known. The sequencing sample was made of PBMCs or a T cell subset sorted from them (not recorded which). CDR3: CASSSSGRAPQETQYF. The CDR3 coding sequence is TGTGCCAGCAGCTCTAGCGGGAGGGCCCCCCAAGAGACCCAGTACTTC. Supplemented by reference TRBV7-9 and TRBJ2-5, the full variable domain reads DTGVSQNPRHKITKRGQNVTFRCDPISEHNRLYWYRQTLGQGPEFLTYFQNEAQLEKSRLLSDRFSAERPKGSFSTLEIQRTEQGDSAMYLCASSSSGRAPQETQYFGPGTRLLVL.